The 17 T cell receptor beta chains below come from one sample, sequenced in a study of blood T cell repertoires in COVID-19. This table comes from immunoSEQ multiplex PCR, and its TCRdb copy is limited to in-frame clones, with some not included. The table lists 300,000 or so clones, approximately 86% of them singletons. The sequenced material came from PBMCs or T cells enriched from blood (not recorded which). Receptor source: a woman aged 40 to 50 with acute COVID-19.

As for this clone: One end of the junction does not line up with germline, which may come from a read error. The CDR3 DNA sequence: TGTGCCAGCAGATTAGGGCAGGGGGCATTGCAAGAGACCCAGTACTTC. This translates into CASRLGQGALQETQYF. V usage is TRBV7-2 and J usage is TRBJ2-5, with 8 bases aligning to TRBD1. The CDR3 has 16 amino acids. In germline, CDR1 is SGHTA, CDR2 FQGNSA.

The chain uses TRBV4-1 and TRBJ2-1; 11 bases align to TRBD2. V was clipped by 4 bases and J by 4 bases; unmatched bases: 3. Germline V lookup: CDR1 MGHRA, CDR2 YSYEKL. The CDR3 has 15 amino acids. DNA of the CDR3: TGCGCCAGCAGCCCTCCTAGCGGGGGGTACAATGAGCAGTTCTTC. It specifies CASSPPSGGYNEQFF.

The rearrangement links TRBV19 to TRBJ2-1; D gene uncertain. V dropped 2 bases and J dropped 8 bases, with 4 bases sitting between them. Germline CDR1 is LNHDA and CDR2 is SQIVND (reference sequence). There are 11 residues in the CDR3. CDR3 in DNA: TGTGCCAGTAGTATAATCGATGAGCAGTTCTTC. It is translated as CASSIIDEQFF.

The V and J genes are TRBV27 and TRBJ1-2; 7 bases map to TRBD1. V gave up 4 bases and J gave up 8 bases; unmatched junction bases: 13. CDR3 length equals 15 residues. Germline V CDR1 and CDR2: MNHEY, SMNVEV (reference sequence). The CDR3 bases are TGTGCCAGCAGTTATTTCGGGACAGACTCCCACGGCTACACCTTC. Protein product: CASSYFGTDSHGYTF.

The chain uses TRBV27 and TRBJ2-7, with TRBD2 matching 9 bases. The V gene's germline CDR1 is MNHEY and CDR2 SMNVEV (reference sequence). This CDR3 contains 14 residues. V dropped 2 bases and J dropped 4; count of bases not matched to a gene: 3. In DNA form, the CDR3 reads TGTGCCAGCAGTTTAGGACTAGCGCCATACGAGCAGTACTTC. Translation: CASSLGLAPYEQYF.

The CDR3 bases are TGTGCCAGTAAGACAGGGGGTGAAGCTTTCTTT. Protein product: CASKTGGEAFF. The chain couples TRBV19 to TRBJ1-1, with 9 bases fitting TRBD1. The CDR3 loop spans 11 amino acids. The trim removed 7 bases at V and 7 bases at J, leaving 1 base unmatched. Germline V gene data show CDR1 as LNHDA and CDR2 as SQIVND (reference sequence).

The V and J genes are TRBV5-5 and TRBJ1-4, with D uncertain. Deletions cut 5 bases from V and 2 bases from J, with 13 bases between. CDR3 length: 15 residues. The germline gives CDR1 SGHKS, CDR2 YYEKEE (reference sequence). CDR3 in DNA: TGTGCCAGCAGTGTTCCGGGGAGGACTAATGAAAAACTGTTTTTT. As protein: CASSVPGRTNEKLFF.

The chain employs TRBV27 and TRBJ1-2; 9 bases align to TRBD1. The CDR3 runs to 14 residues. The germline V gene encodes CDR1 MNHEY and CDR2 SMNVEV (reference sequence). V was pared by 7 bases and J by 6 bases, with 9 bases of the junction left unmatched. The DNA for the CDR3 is TGTGCCAGCAAGACAGGGGGGGGCGGGGATGGCTACACCTTC. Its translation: CASKTGGGGDGYTF.

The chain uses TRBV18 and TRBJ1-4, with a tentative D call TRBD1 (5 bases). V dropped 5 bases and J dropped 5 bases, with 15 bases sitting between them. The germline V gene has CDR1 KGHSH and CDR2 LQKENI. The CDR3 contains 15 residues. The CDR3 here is CASSYQGLENEKLFF. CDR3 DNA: TGTGCCAGCTCATATCAGGGTTTGGAGAATGAAAAACTGTTTTTT.

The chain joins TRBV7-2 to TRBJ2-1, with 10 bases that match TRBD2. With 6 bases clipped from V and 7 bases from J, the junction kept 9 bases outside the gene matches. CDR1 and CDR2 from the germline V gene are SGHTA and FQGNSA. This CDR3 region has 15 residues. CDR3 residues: CASSFYSGGANEQFF. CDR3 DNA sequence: TGTGCCAGCAGTTTTTACAGCGGGGGGGCAAATGAGCAGTTCTTC.

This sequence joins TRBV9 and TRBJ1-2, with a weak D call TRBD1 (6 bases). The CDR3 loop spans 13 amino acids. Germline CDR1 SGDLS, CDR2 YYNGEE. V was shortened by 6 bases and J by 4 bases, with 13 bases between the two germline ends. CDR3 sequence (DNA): TGTGCCAGCACTCCAGGGGAGATCTATGGCTACACCTTC. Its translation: CASTPGEIYGYTF. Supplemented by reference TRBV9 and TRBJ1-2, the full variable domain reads DSGVTQTPKHLITATGQRVTLRCSPRSGDLSVYWYQQSLDQGLQFLIQYYNGEERAKGNILERFSAQQFPDLHSELNLSSLELGDSALYFCASTPGEIYGYTFGSGTRLTVV.

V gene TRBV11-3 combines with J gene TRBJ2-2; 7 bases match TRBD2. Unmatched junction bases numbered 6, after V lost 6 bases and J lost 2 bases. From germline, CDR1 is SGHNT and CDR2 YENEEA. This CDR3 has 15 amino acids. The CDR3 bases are TGTGCCAGCAGTCCCGGGACTAAAAACACCGGGGAGCTGTTTTTT. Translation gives CASSPGTKNTGELFF.

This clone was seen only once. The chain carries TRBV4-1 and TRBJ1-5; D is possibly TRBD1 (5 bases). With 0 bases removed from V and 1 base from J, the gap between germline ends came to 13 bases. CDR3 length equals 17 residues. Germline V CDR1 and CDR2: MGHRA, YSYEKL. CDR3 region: CASSQDGTGRSNQPQHF. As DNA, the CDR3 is TGCGCCAGCAGCCAAGATGGGACCGGGAGGAGCAATCAGCCCCAGCATTTT.

Here the CDR3 reads CASEGELAGATGGVSDEQYF. The CDR3 nucleotides are TGTGCCAGCGAGGGTGAACTAGCGGGAGCTACCGGAGGGGTTTCGGACGAGCAGTACTTC. The rearrangement uses TRBV2 and TRBJ2-7; 11 nucleotides agree with TRBD2. V lost 8 bases and J lost 5; bases outside the gene matches: 26. The germline gives CDR1 SNHLY, CDR2 FYNNEI. The CDR3 extends over 20 amino acids.

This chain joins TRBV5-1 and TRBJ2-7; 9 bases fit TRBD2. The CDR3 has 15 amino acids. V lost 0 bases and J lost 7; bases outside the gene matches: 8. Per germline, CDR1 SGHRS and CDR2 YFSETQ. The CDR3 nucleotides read TGCGCCAGCAGCTTGGAGGGACTAGCCACGGGAGAGCAGTACTTC. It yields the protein CASSLEGLATGEQYF.

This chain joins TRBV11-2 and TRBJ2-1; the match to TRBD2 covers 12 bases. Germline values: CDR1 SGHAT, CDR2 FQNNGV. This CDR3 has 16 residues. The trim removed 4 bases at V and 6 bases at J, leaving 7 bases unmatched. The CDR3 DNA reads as TGTGCCAGCAGCTCGAGACTAGCGGGAGCCGTCAATGAGCAGTTCTTC. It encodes CASSSRLAGAVNEQFF. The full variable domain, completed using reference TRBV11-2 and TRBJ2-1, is EAGVAQSPRYKIIEKRQSVAFWCNPISGHATLYWYQQILGQGPKLLIQFQNNGVVDDSQLPKDRFSAERLKGVDSTLKIQPAKLEDSAVYLCASSSRLAGAVNEQFFGPGTRLTVL.

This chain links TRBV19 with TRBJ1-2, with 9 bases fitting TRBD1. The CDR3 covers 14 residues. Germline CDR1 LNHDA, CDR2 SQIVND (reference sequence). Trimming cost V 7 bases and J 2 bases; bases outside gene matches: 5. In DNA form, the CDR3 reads TGTGCCAGTACGGGCGACAGGGGGAACTATGGCTACACCTTC. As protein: CASTGDRGNYGYTF.